The clone carrying this T cell receptor beta chain was observed a single time. Its antigen is as yet unknown. CDR1 and CDR2 (germline): ENHRY, SYGVKD. The junction had 4 bases not matched to a gene; V was cut back by 0 bases and J by 4 bases. This CDR3 has 16 residues. The data are from a study of molecular identifiers for immune sequencing clone quantification. Study outcomes and limitations: Clone sizes that are highly expanded could be underestimated when identical TCR molecules share a barcode.

TCRdb analysed the PCR reads with MiXCR anew, one entry per CDR3 protein. The sample contains some 320,000 distinct CDR3 sequences, roughly 23% of which appear only once. Sorting recovered naive CD8 T cells on a CD8+CD4-CCR7+CD45RA+ profile. The sequencing sample was made of naive CD8+ T cells from blood, with Jurkat cell RNA spiked in. Subset described: FACS-sorted CD8+CD4-CCR7+CD45RA+ naive T cells. The sequence came from a human donor in good health. Some libraries in this study had Jurkat cell RNA spiked in. V gene TRBV10-3 combines with J gene TRBJ2-3; 10 positions match TRBD2. CDR3 nucleotides: TGTGCCATCAGTGAGTCTCTAGCGGGAGTCGCAGATACGCAGTATTTT. This sequence encodes CAISESLAGVADTQYF.